This T cell receptor (beta chain) was observed in a study of chemoradiotherapy in HPV16-positive cancers. Background on the study: Functional T-cell assays on a couple of HPV16-positive patients' cells defined candidate HPV-specific clones and common TCR motifs. Study results and limitations: Only a couple of HPV16-positive patients supplied the functional HPV-specificity definition. Candidate HPV-specific clones and E7-related TCR motifs grew in tumor during treatment.

V was pared by 0 bases and J by 6 bases, with 1 base of the junction left unmatched. Germline V gene sequence: CDR1 KGHSY, CDR2 FQNENV. The length of the CDR3 is 14 residues. Sequenced by immunoSEQ multiplex PCR; TCRdb stores in-frame clones only, minus some. The sample yields about 5,200 clones, around two thirds seen once. About this clone itself: Its antigen is unknown.

The rearrangement links TRBV16 to TRBJ1-5, with TRBD1 matching over 8 bases. The origin of this receptor is a human donor with HPV-associated anogenital cancer. Specimen: tumor tissue, collected from a patient who underwent chemoradiotherapy. The CDR3 region has the DNA TGTGCCAGCAGCCAATCTACAGGGGGTCAGCCCCAGCATTTT. This codes for CASSQSTGGQPQHF.